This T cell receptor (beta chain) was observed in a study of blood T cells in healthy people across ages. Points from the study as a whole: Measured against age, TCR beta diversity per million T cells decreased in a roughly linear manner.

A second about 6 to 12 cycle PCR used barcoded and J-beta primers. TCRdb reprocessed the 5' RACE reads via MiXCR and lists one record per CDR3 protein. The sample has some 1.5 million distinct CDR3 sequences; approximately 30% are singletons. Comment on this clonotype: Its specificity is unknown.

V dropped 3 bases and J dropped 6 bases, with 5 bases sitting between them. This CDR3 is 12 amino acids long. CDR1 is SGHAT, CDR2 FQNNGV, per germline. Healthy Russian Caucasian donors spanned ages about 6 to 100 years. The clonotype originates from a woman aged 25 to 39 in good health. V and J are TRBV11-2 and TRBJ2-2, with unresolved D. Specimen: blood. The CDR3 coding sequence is TGTGCCAGCAGCTTGTATTCCGGGGAGCTGTTTTTT. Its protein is CASSLYSGELFF. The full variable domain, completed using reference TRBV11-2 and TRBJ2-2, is EAGVAQSPRYKIIEKRQSVAFWCNPISGHATLYWYQQILGQGPKLLIQFQNNGVVDDSQLPKDRFSAERLKGVDSTLKIQPAKLEDSAVYLCASSLYSGELFFGEGSRLTVL.